A single sample gave rise to the 16 T cell receptor beta chains below, sequenced in a study of blood T cell repertoires in COVID-19. Measured with immunoSEQ multiplex PCR; TCRdb has only the in-frame clones, and not every one. In the table there are approximately 140,000 clones, roughly 86% of which are singletons. Sequenced sample: peripheral blood. Receptors were obtained from a man in his fifties or sixties with active or convalescent COVID-19.

The V and J genes are TRBV9 and TRBJ1-2, with D possibly matching TRBD1 (5 bases). Germline CDR1 reads SGDLS; CDR2 reads YYNGEE. The CDR3 is 14 residues long. Trimming removed 0 bases at V and 4 bases at J, with 10 bases between. The CDR3 here is CASSVEDTSYGYTF. In nucleotides, the CDR3 is TGTGCCAGCAGCGTAGAGGACACCTCCTATGGCTACACCTTC.

V is TRBV5-6 and J is TRBJ2-7, with 7 bases fitting TRBD1. V gave up 2 bases and J gave up 2 bases; unmatched junction bases: 10. The CDR3 length is 16 residues. CDR1 is SGHDT, CDR2 YYEEEE, per germline. For the CDR3, the DNA is TGTGCCAGCAGCTTTTCCGGGACAGCCATTACCTACGAGCAGTACTTC. This gives the protein CASSFSGTAITYEQYF.

The chain combines TRBV5-1 with TRBJ2-2, with D maybe TRBD1 (6 bases). V was pared by 3 bases and J by 8 bases, with 8 bases between. The germline V gene has CDR1 SGHRS and CDR2 YFSETQ. There are 12 residues in the CDR3. CDR3 protein: CASSYDRGELFF. CDR3 coding DNA: TGCGCCAGCAGCTATGACAGGGGGGAGCTGTTTTTT.

The rearrangement links TRBV3-1 (or the pseudogene TRBV3-2) to TRBJ2-1; no reliable D call. The V end lost 0 bases, the J end lost 4 bases, and 10 bases lay between the germline ends. The CDR3 contains 15 residues. Germline CDR1 reads LGHDT; CDR2 reads YNNKEL (reference sequence). Here the CDR3 reads CASSQERTDYNEQFF. The CDR3 nucleotides read TGTGCCAGCAGCCAAGAACGCACTGATTACAATGAGCAGTTCTTC.

The chain combines TRBV5-1 with TRBJ2-1, with 9 bases lining up with TRBD2. Trimming took 0 bases from V and 0 from J; bases not matched to a gene: 10. Germline CDR1 SGHRS, CDR2 YFSETQ. The CDR3 extends over 19 amino acids. CDR3 in amino acids: CASSLGLAGPISSYNEQFF. Here the CDR3 DNA reads TGCGCCAGCAGCTTGGGGCTAGCGGGACCCATAAGCTCCTACAATGAGCAGTTCTTC.

A few counts support this clone. V gene TRBV14 combines with J gene TRBJ2-7; the D gene is possibly TRBD2 (5 bases). Trimming took off 3 bases at V and 3 bases at J, with 12 bases between the two ends. The germline V gene has CDR1 SGHDN and CDR2 FVKESK. The CDR3 is made up of 14 amino acids. CDR3 bases: TGTGCCAGCAGCCAGGGCCGGGGAGTCTACGAGCAGTACTTC. It specifies CASSQGRGVYEQYF. Full variable domain (missing parts from reference TRBV14 and TRBJ2-7): EAGVTQFPSHSVIEKGQTVTLRCDPISGHDNLYWYRRVMGKEIKFLLHFVKESKQDESGMPNNRFLAERTGGTYSTLKVQPAELEDSGVYFCASSQGRGVYEQYFGPGTRLTVT.

V is TRBV5-1 and J is TRBJ2-3; D remains ambiguous. The ends were cut back, 1 base at V and 2 bases at J, with 8 bases in the middle. The CDR3 extends over 14 amino acids. Germline CDR1 SGHRS, CDR2 YFSETQ. The CDR3 DNA is TGCGCCAGCAGCTTGTCCTCTCCCACAGATACGCAGTATTTT. Protein sequence: CASSLSSPTDTQYF.

In its sample, this clone was seen once. J is TRBJ1-2 and V is TRBV29-1; 7 bases are a match to TRBD1. The V gene end was trimmed by 6 bases and the J gene end by 6 bases; junction bases not matched to a gene: 10. The germline V gene has CDR1 SQVTM and CDR2 ANQGSEA. The CDR3 has 13 amino acids. The CDR3 sequence is CSVTRTGLNGYTF. In DNA form, the CDR3 reads TGCAGCGTCACTCGGACAGGTCTAAATGGCTACACCTTC.

V and J are TRBV28 and TRBJ1-1; D is ambiguous. The V and J ends lost 2 bases and 5 bases respectively, with 9 bases between them. This CDR3 comprises 13 residues. CDR1 and CDR2 (germline): MDHEN, SYDVKM. The CDR3 sequence: CASSLLRETEAFF. Written as DNA, the CDR3 is TGTGCCAGCAGTTTACTCCGGGAGACTGAAGCTTTCTTT.

This rearrangement joins TRBV9 to TRBJ2-7; 9 nucleotides align to TRBD2. Germline V gives CDR1 SGDLS, CDR2 YYNGEE. After removal of 6 bases from V and 2 bases from J, the junction contained 9 bases not matched to a gene. CDR3 length: 15 amino acids. The CDR3 region has the DNA TGTGCCAGCACCGGGGGCGCGGGAGGGCCCTACGAGCAGTACTTC. This codes for CASTGGAGGPYEQYF.

V gene TRBV6-4 combines with J gene TRBJ2-3; possible D gene TRBD2, 5 bases. V lost 4 bases and J 1 base, leaving 9 bases between the germline ends. This CDR3 spans 14 amino acids. The germline gives CDR1 MRHNA, CDR2 SNTAGT. The CDR3 loop is CASSVGSGTDTQYF. In DNA form, the CDR3 reads TGTGCCAGCAGTGTCGGTAGCGGCACAGATACGCAGTATTTT.

The gene calls are TRBV6-5 and TRBJ1-2; 10 bases agree with TRBD1. The CDR3 runs 15 residues. Germline V CDR1 and CDR2: MNHEY, SVGAGI. The trim removed 2 bases at V and 4 bases at J, leaving 4 bases unmatched. The CDR3 here is CASSYKGQGTYGYTF. The CDR3 nucleotides are TGTGCCAGCAGTTACAAGGGACAGGGGACCTATGGCTACACCTTC.

The rearrangement joins TRBV7-9 to TRBJ2-2; TRBD2 matches at 9 bases. Losses at the gene ends were 6 bases for V and 1 base for J; bases not matched to a gene: 3. The CDR3 is 15 residues long. Germline loops: CDR1 SEHNR, CDR2 FQNEAQ (reference sequence). The CDR3 DNA follows: TGTGCCAGCAGGCGGACTAGCGTGAACACCGGGGAGCTGTTTTTT. This encodes CASRRTSVNTGELFF.

The rearrangement links TRBV10-3 to TRBJ2-2, with 7 nucleotides matching TRBD1. The germline CDR1 and CDR2 sequences are ENHRY and SYGVKD. Trimming removed 3 bases from V and 1 base from J; junction bases left unmatched: 2. This CDR3 region has 15 residues. For the CDR3, the DNA is TGTGCCATCAGTGATCGACAGGGGAACACCGGGGAGCTGTTTTTT. Translated: CAISDRQGNTGELFF.

V usage is TRBV29-1 and J usage is TRBJ2-3; TRBD2 might be the D (5 bases). Trimming pared 4 bases from V and 0 bases from J, leaving 8 bases between. Germline V gene data show CDR1 as SQVTM and CDR2 as ANQGSEA. The CDR3 has 13 amino acids. The CDR3 reads CSVVGGSTDTQYF. CDR3 nucleotide sequence: TGCAGCGTTGTAGGAGGAAGCACAGATACGCAGTATTTT.

V is TRBV30 and J is TRBJ1-2; TRBD1 might be the D (6 bases). From germline, CDR1 is GTSNPN and CDR2 SVGIG (reference sequence). The V and J ends lost 3 bases and 1 base respectively, with 15 bases between them. The CDR3 runs 15 residues. The CDR3 is CAWSPGQPLNYGYTF. CDR3 sequence (DNA): TGTGCCTGGAGCCCCGGACAGCCTCTTAACTATGGCTACACCTTC.